Each of the 24 T cell receptor beta chains below was sequenced from the same sample in a study of response to subunit inactivated influenza vaccine. From the RT-PCR reads, TCRdb called clonotypes with MiXCR, one entry per CDR3 protein. The sample has 300,000 to 350,000 distinct CDR3 sequences, just over 20% seen once. Sequenced material: PBMCs from blood, taken less than 22 months after vaccination. The source is a man aged 45 to 70 who received an inactivated influenza vaccine.

This clonotype has just a few counts. This chain connects TRBV7-2 to TRBJ2-5; no definite D call. Germline CDR1 is SGHTA and CDR2 is FQGNSA. Between the trimmed V and J ends, which lost 2 bases and 4 bases, there was a span of 8 bases. The CDR3 is 13 residues long. The CDR3 loop is CASSLTTGETQYF. In nucleotides, the CDR3 is TGTGCCAGCAGCTTAACGACTGGAGAGACCCAGTACTTC.

This clonotype has at least ten counts. This chain connects TRBV4-3 to TRBJ2-1, with D hard to call. The germline CDR1 and CDR2 sequences are LGHNA and YSLEER. V was shortened by 0 bases and J by 4 bases, with 16 bases between the two germline ends. This CDR3 has 17 residues. CDR3 DNA sequence: TGCGCCAGCAGCCAAGATCCTCGAAGGGTGAGATACAATGAGCAGTTCTTC. As protein: CASSQDPRRVRYNEQFF.

This clonotype was counted a few times. CDR3 in amino acids: CASSVDTSGQGQFF. The DNA of the CDR3 is TGTGCCAGCAGCGTAGATACTAGCGGACAAGGGCAGTTCTTC. J is TRBJ2-1 and V is TRBV9; the match to TRBD2 covers 8 bases. Germline V gene lookup returns CDR1 SGDLS and CDR2 YYNGEE. J was trimmed by 12 bases and V by 0 bases; bases with no gene match: 8. CDR3 length equals 14 residues.

This clonotype has a handful of counts. This chain connects TRBV7-2 to TRBJ1-4; 7 nucleotides align to TRBD1. Unmatched junction bases numbered 4, after V lost 1 base and J lost 5 bases. Germline CDR1 SGHTA, CDR2 FQGNSA. CDR3 size: 15 residues. The CDR3 DNA is TGTGCCAGCAGCTTAGTTGCGACAGGGAATGAAAAACTGTTTTTT. Translation gives CASSLVATGNEKLFF.

This clonotype has ten or more counts. This chain uses TRBV5-1 with TRBJ2-7; perhaps TRBD1 as D (5 bases). Trimming took 4 bases from V and 5 from J, leaving 16 bases between them. The CDR3 loop spans 14 amino acids. Germline loops: CDR1 SGHRS, CDR2 YFSETQ. The DNA of the CDR3 is TGCGCCAGCAGCCCAGGACAATTTGGGGACGAGCAGTACTTC. This sequence encodes CASSPGQFGDEQYF.

The J gene is TRBJ2-3, the V gene TRBV7-9; perhaps TRBD1 as D (6 bases). CDR3 length: 15 amino acids. V was pared by 4 bases and J by 1 base, with 12 bases between. Germline assignment: CDR1 SEHNR and CDR2 FQNEAQ (reference sequence). The CDR3 DNA reads as TGTGCCAGCAGCTCGGGACACCCTGGCACAGATACGCAGTATTTT. Amino acids: CASSSGHPGTDTQYF.

This clonotype was seen ten or more times. CDR3: CASSSAGGYQPQHF. In DNA, the CDR3 is TGTGCCAGCAGTTCGGCCGGGGGTTATCAGCCCCAGCATTTT. This chain uses TRBV12-3 or TRBV12-4 with TRBJ1-5, with D possibly TRBD1 on 5 matching bases. V shed 4 bases and J shed 5 bases, with 12 bases lying between them. The CDR3 spans 14 residues.

Only one count was recorded for this clonotype. This chain connects TRBV7-2 to TRBJ2-4; 7 nucleotides align to TRBD2. With 4 bases clipped from V and 7 bases from J, the junction kept 10 bases outside the gene matches. The CDR3 runs 15 residues. Per the germline V gene, CDR1 is SGHTA and CDR2 is FQGNSA. CDR3 protein: CASSSWGGGGNIQYF. CDR3 bases: TGTGCCAGCAGCTCATGGGGGGGAGGTGGGAACATTCAGTACTTC.

The chain couples TRBV30 to TRBJ1-6; D may be TRBD1 (5 bases). This CDR3 spans 17 amino acids. CDR1 and CDR2 from the germline V gene are GTSNPN and SVGIG (reference sequence). V was clipped by 0 bases and J by 0 bases, with 12 bases between them. The CDR3 here is CAWSVPGRISYNSPLHF. CDR3 coding DNA: TGTGCCTGGAGTGTCCCAGGGCGCATCTCCTATAATTCACCCCTCCACTTT.

The chain carries TRBV4-1 and TRBJ2-7; D perhaps matches TRBD2 (6 bases). The CDR3 is 15 residues long. In germline, CDR1 is MGHRA, CDR2 YSYEKL. V lost 1 base and J 0 bases, leaving 10 bases between the germline ends. The CDR3 loop is CASSQVYGSSYEQYF. The CDR3 nucleotides are TGCGCCAGCAGCCAAGTATACGGGAGCTCCTACGAGCAGTACTTC.

This sequence joins TRBV13 and TRBJ2-7, with 7 bases matching TRBD1. The CDR3 is made up of 15 amino acids. CDR1 is PRHDT and CDR2 is FYEKMQ in the germline V gene (reference sequence). With 0 bases clipped from V and 3 bases from J, the junction kept 5 bases outside the gene matches. The CDR3 DNA is TGTGCCAGCAGCTTAGGCCGACGACAGGGCTACGAGCAGTACTTC. Translating it yields CASSLGRRQGYEQYF.

This chain uses TRBV6-5 with TRBJ2-7, with a weak D call TRBD2 (6 bases). The CDR3 runs to 14 residues. Trimming shortened V by 1 base and J by 4 bases, and 11 bases separated the two germline ends. CDR1 MNHEY and CDR2 SVGAGI come from the germline V gene. CDR3 residues: CASSYWPGVYEQYF. The CDR3 coding sequence is TGTGCCAGCAGTTACTGGCCGGGGGTTTACGAGCAGTACTTC.

This clonotype has a count of ten or more. The V and J genes are TRBV12-3 or TRBV12-4 and TRBJ1-5; 7 positions agree with TRBD1. This CDR3 is 14 amino acids long. Trimming cost V 5 bases and J 5 bases; bases outside gene matches: 6. The CDR3 DNA reads as TGTGCCAGCAGTCACGACAGGGTACATCAGCCCCAGCATTTT. Residues: CASSHDRVHQPQHF.

This clonotype was seen only a few times. J is TRBJ1-1 and V is TRBV5-6, with D maybe TRBD1 (6 bases). V gave up 4 bases and J gave up 7 bases, with 14 bases separating them. Per the germline V gene, CDR1 is SGHDT and CDR2 is YYEEEE. The CDR3 extends over 13 amino acids. CDR3 bases: TGTGCCAGCAGCCCAAATGGACAGTATGAAGCTTTCTTT. Translation gives CASSPNGQYEAFF.

The sample holds a few counts of this clonotype. This chain connects TRBV3-1 to TRBJ1-6; D gene uncertain. CDR3 length equals 14 residues. V dropped 4 bases and J dropped 8 bases, with 12 bases sitting between them. CDR1 and CDR2 (germline): LGHDT, YNNKEL (reference sequence). The CDR3 reads CASSPLESHSPLHF. The CDR3 DNA sequence: TGTGCCAGCAGCCCGTTAGAATCGCATTCACCCCTCCACTTT.

The chain has TRBV7-9 and TRBJ2-7; D gene unclear. Trimming stripped 0 bases from V and 6 bases from J, with 6 bases between. This CDR3 is 12 amino acids long. Germline loops: CDR1 SEHNR, CDR2 FQNEAQ (reference sequence). The CDR3 sequence is CASSLASIEQYF. The DNA of the CDR3 is TGTGCCAGCAGCTTAGCTTCGATCGAGCAGTACTTC.

This clonotype showed up just a few times. The rearrangement links TRBV6-1 to TRBJ1-1; D is uncertain. Germline CDR1 and CDR2: MNHNS and SASEGT. CDR3 length equals 13 residues. Trimming shortened V by 5 bases and J by 3 bases, and 10 bases separated the two germline ends. DNA for the CDR3: TGTGCCAGCAGTATGCATTGGGACACTGAAGCTTTCTTT. It translates to CASSMHWDTEAFF.

Many counts were recorded for this clonotype. CDR3 nucleotides: TGCAGTGCTAGAGAATGGGGACAGGGGCTCTATGGCTACACCTTC. Its translation is CSAREWGQGLYGYTF. This rearrangement joins TRBV20-1 to TRBJ1-2; 10 nucleotides line up with TRBD1. CDR1 is DFQATT and CDR2 is SNEGSKA in the germline V gene (reference sequence). V lost 0 bases and J lost 4; bases outside the gene matches: 5. The CDR3 sequence is 15 residues long.

This chain uses TRBV29-1 with TRBJ1-1; no clear D. The CDR3 is 11 residues long. The germline V and J ends were trimmed by 4 bases and 0 bases, with 3 bases remaining between them. Germline V gene sequence: CDR1 SQVTM, CDR2 ANQGSEA. The CDR3 DNA reads as TGCAGCGTTGCGGTGAACACTGAAGCTTTCTTT. Its protein is CSVAVNTEAFF. Using reference TRBV29-1 and TRBJ1-1 for the parts outside the CDR3, the full variable domain is SAVISQKPSRDICQRGTSLTIQCQVDSQVTMMFWYRQQPGQSLTLIATANQGSEATYESGFVIDKFPISRPNLTFSTLTVSNMSPEDSSIYLCSVAVNTEAFFGQGTRLTVV.

This clonotype has just a few counts. The rearrangement uses TRBV6-5 and TRBJ2-7, with a weak D call TRBD1 (6 bases). Trimming removed 0 bases at V and 0 bases at J, with 9 bases between. CDR1 and CDR2 from the germline V gene are MNHEY and SVGAGI. The length of the CDR3 is 15 residues. Here the CDR3 reads CASSYSGTSSYEQYF. DNA for the CDR3: TGTGCCAGCAGTTACTCAGGGACAAGCTCCTACGAGCAGTACTTC.

This clonotype has ten or more counts. This chain links TRBV28 with TRBJ1-6, with 7 bases matching TRBD1. Losses at the gene ends were 7 bases for V and 7 bases for J; bases not matched to a gene: 4. The CDR3 loop spans 13 amino acids. Germline lookup yields CDR1 MDHEN and CDR2 SYDVKM. CDR3 coding DNA: TGTGCCAGCATACGACAGGGCAATTCACCCCTCCACTTT. It is translated as CASIRQGNSPLHF.

The genes are TRBV20-1 and TRBJ2-5; D remains unclear. The CDR3 sequence is 13 residues long. Germline CDR1 reads DFQATT; CDR2 reads SNEGSKA (reference sequence). V lost 3 bases and J lost 4, with 12 bases in between. This CDR3 is CSASIRIGETQYF. The CDR3 coding sequence is TGCAGTGCTAGCATCAGGATTGGAGAGACCCAGTACTTC.

This clonotype was seen a handful of times. This sequence joins TRBV6-6 and TRBJ1-2; the D gene is possibly TRBD1 (5 bases). V lost 8 bases, J lost 5 bases, and 12 bases lay in between. CDR1 MNHNY and CDR2 SVGAGI come from the germline V gene (reference sequence). This CDR3 has 12 residues. The CDR3 here is CASHSQGYGYTF. CDR3 in DNA: TGTGCCAGCCATTCGCAGGGTTATGGCTACACCTTC.

This clonotype appeared a few times. The CDR3 region has the DNA TGCAGTGCTAGAGGCATGTGGGGCACCGGGGAGCTGTTTTTT. Translation: CSARGMWGTGELFF. The rearrangement joins TRBV20-1 to TRBJ2-2; D is ambiguous. The CDR3 is made up of 14 amino acids. Germline V gives CDR1 DFQATT, CDR2 SNEGSKA (reference sequence). Trimming pared 1 base from V and 4 bases from J, leaving 10 bases between.